This passage covers 24 T cell receptor beta chains from one sample sequenced in a study of blood T cell repertoires in COVID-19. The repertoire was sequenced with immunoSEQ multiplex PCR; TCRdb's copy has only in-frame clones and lacks some. The top ten clones hold less than 20% of a sample with approximately 180,000 clones, under 80% of them seen once. Sequenced: PBMCs or T cells enriched from blood (not recorded which). The receptors shown here come from a woman aged 45-65 years with acute COVID-19.

The rearrangement links TRBV3-1 (or the pseudogene TRBV3-2) to TRBJ1-2; 7 bases align to TRBD1. V was clipped by 1 base and J by 4 bases; unmatched bases: 0. CDR1 and CDR2 (germline): LGHDT, YNNKEL (reference sequence). The CDR3 has 13 amino acids. The CDR3 protein is CASSQGDSYGYTF. As DNA, the CDR3 is TGTGCCAGCAGCCAAGGGGACAGCTATGGCTACACCTTC.

The chain carries TRBV6-2 or TRBV6-3 and TRBJ1-5; a weak D match, TRBD1 (6 bases). The CDR3 spans 17 residues. Trimming stripped 2 bases from V and 1 base from J, with 15 bases between. CDR1 is MNHEY, CDR2 SVGEGT, per germline. The chain's CDR3 is CASSYPRGAGSNQPQHF. The CDR3, as DNA: TGTGCCAGCAGTTACCCCCGGGGGGCCGGGAGCAATCAGCCCCAGCATTTT.

The chain recombines TRBV5-6 with TRBJ1-2; D remains unclear. CDR3 length: 15 amino acids. Per the germline V gene, CDR1 is SGHDT and CDR2 is YYEEEE. V lost 4 bases and J 3 bases, leaving 16 bases between the germline ends. The CDR3 nucleotides read TGTGCCAGCAGCACCTTTTCTGGCGGGGACTATGGCTACACCTTC. It is translated as CASSTFSGGDYGYTF.

CDR3 amino acids: CASSFPDQPQHF. The CDR3 bases are TGTGCCAGCAGCTTTCCCGATCAGCCCCAGCATTTT. This sequence joins TRBV7-9 and TRBJ1-5, with D unclear. Germline assignment: CDR1 SEHNR and CDR2 FQNEAQ (reference sequence). Trimming shortened V by 3 bases and J by 5 bases, and 5 bases separated the two germline ends. The CDR3 runs to 12 residues. Combining the CDR3 with reference TRBV7-9 and TRBJ1-5 gives the whole variable domain DTGVSQNPRHKITKRGQNVTFRCDPISEHNRLYWYRQTLGQGPEFLTYFQNEAQLEKSRLLSDRFSAERPKGSFSTLEIQRTEQGDSAMYLCASSFPDQPQHFGDGTRLSIL.

The CDR3 loop is CASSVEIAGGSETQYF. CDR3 DNA sequence: TGTGCCAGCAGCGTAGAGATTGCGGGGGGGTCGGAGACCCAGTACTTC. The rearrangement uses TRBV9 and TRBJ2-5; 9 nucleotides line up with TRBD2. J lost 5 bases, V lost 0 bases, and 8 bases had no gene match. Per the germline V gene, CDR1 is SGDLS and CDR2 is YYNGEE. CDR3 size: 16 residues. The whole variable domain, remainder taken from reference TRBV9 and TRBJ2-5, is DSGVTQTPKHLITATGQRVTLRCSPRSGDLSVYWYQQSLDQGLQFLIQYYNGEERAKGNILERFSAQQFPDLHSELNLSSLELGDSALYFCASSVEIAGGSETQYFGPGTRLLVL.

The chain is built from TRBV6-5 and TRBJ2-3; TRBD1 matches at 7 bases. Germline-derived CDR1 and CDR2 are MNHEY and SVGAGI. J lost 1 base, V lost 4 bases, and 8 bases had no gene match. This CDR3 spans 16 amino acids. Here the CDR3 DNA reads TGTGCCAGCAGTTTAACAGGGGTCGGAGGCACAGATACGCAGTATTTT. The encoded protein is CASSLTGVGGTDTQYF.

V usage is TRBV7-9 and J usage is TRBJ1-2, with 7 bases that match TRBD1. The CDR3 has 12 residues. Germline assignment: CDR1 SEHNR and CDR2 FQNEAQ (reference sequence). Trimming removed 5 bases from V and 5 bases from J; junction bases left unmatched: 2. The CDR3 DNA follows: TGTGCCAGCAGCCGACAGGGTTATGGCTACACCTTC. This translates into CASSRQGYGYTF.

The V and J genes are TRBV5-4 and TRBJ2-2, with D hard to call. The germline V gene encodes CDR1 SGHNT and CDR2 YYREEE (reference sequence). V gave up 9 bases and J gave up 0 bases, with 9 bases separating them. This CDR3 is 13 amino acids long. CDR3 region: CATPVPNTGELFF. The CDR3 coding sequence is TGTGCCACCCCGGTTCCGAACACCGGGGAGCTGTTTTTT.

The gene calls are TRBV6-5 and TRBJ1-2; D gene ambiguous. Trimming pared 7 bases from V and 8 bases from J, leaving 14 bases between. Germline loops: CDR1 MNHEY, CDR2 SVGAGI. The CDR3 runs to 12 residues. The CDR3 bases are TGTGCCAGCAACTCGGGCGGGAGGGGCTACACCTTC. It translates to CASNSGGRGYTF.

This sequence joins TRBV11-3 and TRBJ1-1; D gene ambiguous. This CDR3 region has 14 residues. V dropped 1 base and J dropped 1 base, with 7 bases sitting between them. CDR1 is SGHNT and CDR2 is YENEEA in the germline V gene. CDR3 coding DNA: TGTGCCAGCAGCTTAGGAATCGGGAACACTGAAGCTTTCTTT. This codes for CASSLGIGNTEAFF.

Only one count was recorded for this clone. This chain connects TRBV5-6 to TRBJ1-6; D gene unclear. Trimming took 3 bases from V and 7 from J, leaving 17 bases between them. The CDR3 consists of 16 residues. The germline CDR1 and CDR2 sequences are SGHDT and YYEEEE. The CDR3 DNA sequence: TGTGCCAGCAGCTCAGATTTTGGGAGTAAGAATTCACCCCTCCACTTT. This codes for CASSSDFGSKNSPLHF.

CDR3 protein: CARDRGQTQETQYF. DNA of the CDR3: TGTGCCAGGGACAGGGGGCAAACCCAAGAGACCCAGTACTTC. The chain couples TRBV2 to TRBJ2-5, with 11 bases identical to TRBD1. V dropped 9 bases and J dropped 1; count of bases not matched to a gene: 4. The CDR3 has 14 residues. Germline loops: CDR1 SNHLY, CDR2 FYNNEI.

This clone was picked up a small number of times. The gene calls are TRBV7-9 and TRBJ2-2; D possibly corresponds to TRBD2 (5 bases). CDR1 SEHNR and CDR2 FQNEAQ come from the germline V gene (reference sequence). Deletions cut 3 bases from V and 0 bases from J, with 8 bases between. CDR3 length: 15 residues. The DNA of the CDR3 is TGTGCCAGCAGCTTCGGGGTCGCGAACACCGGGGAGCTGTTTTTT. Encoded protein: CASSFGVANTGELFF.

The chain has TRBV6-6 and TRBJ1-3; TRBD1 is a possible D gene (5 bases). Trimming left V 6 bases short and J 1 base short, with 10 bases between. Germline V lookup: CDR1 MNHNY, CDR2 SVGAGI (reference sequence). The CDR3 runs to 14 residues. Written as DNA, the CDR3 is TGTGCCAGCAGAGCTACAGGATCTGGAAACACCATATATTTT. It specifies CASRATGSGNTIYF.

This clone was seen a single time. The rearrangement joins TRBV10-3 to TRBJ2-3; 8 bases line up with TRBD2. This CDR3 region has 17 residues. Germline V lookup: CDR1 ENHRY, CDR2 SYGVKD. V was clipped by 0 bases and J by 2 bases; unmatched bases: 7. The CDR3, as DNA: TGTGCCATCAGTGAGTCGAGGGCTAGCGGGTCCACAGATACGCAGTATTTT. It yields the protein CAISESRASGSTDTQYF.

This clone was counted only a few times. The chain has TRBV19 and TRBJ2-7; 8 nucleotides line up with TRBD2. Germline V CDR1 and CDR2: LNHDA, SQIVND (reference sequence). Trimming removed 6 bases from V and 2 bases from J; junction bases left unmatched: 12. This CDR3 has 16 residues. DNA of the CDR3: TGTGCCAGTAGCCGAGGGGCGGGACTAGACCCCTACGAGCAGTACGTC. Translated: CASSRGAGLDPYEQYV.

The chain joins TRBV30 to TRBJ1-2; the D gene is possibly TRBD1 (5 bases). CDR3 length: 13 residues. The germline V and J ends were trimmed by 2 bases and 7 bases, with 14 bases remaining between them. The germline gives CDR1 GTSNPN, CDR2 SVGIG (reference sequence). This chain's CDR3 is CAWSPSQGFGYTF. As DNA, the CDR3 is TGTGCCTGGAGTCCCTCCCAGGGATTTGGCTACACCTTC. Complete variable domain (other parts from reference TRBV30 and TRBJ1-2): SQTIHQWPATLVQPVGSPLSLECTVEGTSNPNLYWYRQAAGRGLQLLFYSVGIGQISSEVPQNLSASRPQDRQFILSSKKLLLSDSGFYLCAWSPSQGFGYTFGSGTRLTVV.

In regard to this clone: The junction departs from the called germline gene at one end, perhaps through a read error. The chain carries TRBV19 and TRBJ1-5; 7 positions agree with TRBD1. Germline assignment: CDR1 LNHDA and CDR2 SQIVND (reference sequence). CDR3 length: 18 amino acids. The chain's CDR3 is CASSSIRQGELPIPGGNF. The CDR3 nucleotides are TGTGCCAGTAGTTCTATCCGACAGGGAGAGCTACCGATCCCGGGCGGGAATTTT.

The chain employs TRBV28 and TRBJ2-5, with a weak D call TRBD1 (5 bases). The CDR3 sequence is 13 residues long. Looked up from germline, CDR1 is MDHEN and CDR2 is SYDVKM. V lost 3 bases and J lost 3, with 8 bases in between. The CDR3 region is CASSFGREETQYF. The DNA of the CDR3 is TGTGCCAGCAGTTTCGGCAGGGAAGAGACCCAGTACTTC.

The chain couples TRBV28 to TRBJ1-6; D is uncertain. The CDR3 sequence is 15 residues long. CDR1 is MDHEN and CDR2 is SYDVKM in the germline V gene. V was clipped by 6 bases and J by 0 bases, with 9 bases between them. The CDR3 coding sequence is TGTGCCAGCAGCCAAATTTCCTCCTATAATTCACCCCTCCACTTT. Its protein is CASSQISSYNSPLHF.

The V call is TRBV10-2, the J call TRBJ2-3; 7 bases agree with TRBD2. This CDR3 spans 14 amino acids. The germline V gene encodes CDR1 WSHSY and CDR2 SAAADI. V trimming: 4 bases; J trimming: 3 bases; junction bases outside the gene matches: 4. The CDR3 loop reads CASSVSGATDTQYF. The DNA of the CDR3 is TGCGCCAGCAGTGTGAGCGGGGCAACAGATACGCAGTATTTT.

This chain joins TRBV10-3 and TRBJ2-5; weak D call: TRBD1 (5 bases). V shed 0 bases and J shed 5 bases, with 16 bases lying between them. Germline V CDR1 and CDR2: ENHRY, SYGVKD. The CDR3 covers 16 residues. The CDR3 sequence is CAISESRFGAEETQYF. CDR3 DNA sequence: TGTGCCATCAGTGAGTCGAGATTTGGGGCGGAGGAGACCCAGTACTTC.

The J gene is TRBJ2-2, the V gene TRBV29-1; 9 positions agree with TRBD2. The germline gives CDR1 SQVTM, CDR2 ANQGSEA. V was clipped by 7 bases and J by 7 bases; unmatched bases: 10. CDR3 length: 14 residues. CDR3: CSARTSVVSGELFF. As DNA, the CDR3 is TGCAGCGCCCGGACTAGCGTCGTAAGCGGGGAGCTGTTTTTT.

This rearrangement joins TRBV6-2 or TRBV6-3 to TRBJ1-4, with D maybe TRBD1 (6 bases). The V end lost 0 bases, the J end lost 3 bases, and 14 bases lay between the germline ends. The CDR3 spans 17 residues. Looked up from germline, CDR1 is MNHEY and CDR2 is SVGEGT. In DNA, the CDR3 is TGTGCCAGCAGTTACTCGACAGCGGCAGGGGCTAATGAAAAACTGTTTTTT. Amino acid sequence: CASSYSTAAGANEKLFF.